Included here is one TCR beta chain sequence, with context. The length of the CDR3 is 14 residues. Germline V gene data show CDR1 as LNHNV and CDR2 as YYDKDF (reference sequence). V shed 10 bases and J 9 bases; nucleotides not matched to a gene: 17. Assay: immunoSEQ multiplex PCR; the TCRdb copy retains only in-frame clones and omits some. The sample yields about 160,000 clones, 90% to 95% seen once. The sample belongs to a study of blood T cell repertoires in COVID-19. The wider study: COVID-19 samples from acute and convalescent phases originated in the United States, Italy and Spain. Sources were T cells, B-cell-depleted T cells, or PBMCs; the material itself was cDNA or gDNA.

The sequencing sample was made of peripheral blood. The rearrangement uses TRBV15 and TRBJ1-2, with 7 nucleotides matching TRBD1. This TCR was recovered from a woman in her fifties or sixties with acute or convalescent COVID-19. Here the CDR3 reads CAIRASGTGVRYTF. CDR3 sequence (DNA): TGTGCCATCCGCGCGTCGGGAACAGGGGTTCGCTACACCTTC.